The 19 T cell receptor beta chains given below trace back to one sample, sequenced in a study of vaccination effects on CD4 cells after COVID-19. The antigens these receptors bind are not known. Assay used: immunoSEQ multiplex PCR; TCRdb lists only in-frame clones, some missing. Of roughly 26,000 clones listed, about 80% were seen once; the top ten hold around 15%. Peptide-pool stimulation followed by sequencing identified expanded antigen-specific CD4+ clonotypes in the ViraFEST assay. CD4+ T cells were isolated after around ten days of culture. Sometime from March through December 2020, the person acquired a SARS-CoV-2 infection that PCR confirmed. Sequencing used CD4+ T cells from PBMCs cultured with HCoV-NL63 spike peptides, obtained before COVID-19 vaccination. The receptors were sampled from a human donor who had a prior SARS-CoV-2 infection.

This chain links TRBV25-1 with TRBJ1-1; no reliable D call. Germline V gene data show CDR1 as MGHDK and CDR2 as SYGVNS. The CDR3 totals 14 residues. V shed 3 bases and J shed 1 base, with 9 bases lying between them. The chain's CDR3 is CASSDQRTNTEAFF. In nucleotides, the CDR3 is TGTGCCAGCAGTGATCAGCGCACGAACACTGAAGCTTTCTTT.

V usage is TRBV7-2 and J usage is TRBJ1-2; D is ambiguous. This CDR3 is 15 amino acids long. Germline-derived CDR1 and CDR2 are SGHTA and FQGNSA. Trimming removed 4 bases at V and 1 base at J, with 13 bases between. The CDR3 loop reads CASSSRPGDNYGYTF. In DNA form, the CDR3 reads TGTGCCAGCAGCTCCCGCCCCGGTGATAACTATGGCTACACCTTC.

This clone was detected once. The V gene is TRBV7-2, the J gene TRBJ2-4; 7 bases map to TRBD2. V was clipped by 1 base and J by 0 bases; unmatched bases: 3. The CDR3 is 16 residues long. In germline, CDR1 is SGHTA, CDR2 FQGNSA. Here the CDR3 reads CASSLVGGGAKNIQYF. For the CDR3, the DNA is TGTGCCAGCAGCTTAGTGGGCGGGGGAGCCAAAAACATTCAGTACTTC.

V is TRBV7-3 and J is TRBJ2-1; D uncertain. The germline V gene has CDR1 SGHTA and CDR2 FQGTGA. The germline V and J ends were trimmed by 0 bases and 0 bases, with 9 bases remaining between them. The CDR3 length is 16 residues. CDR3 bases: TGTGCCAGCAGCTTAACGCCAAGTAGCTCCTACAATGAGCAGTTCTTC. Amino acids: CASSLTPSSSYNEQFF.

The chain links TRBV18 to TRBJ1-5; 8 bases are shared with TRBD1. CDR1 and CDR2 (germline): KGHSH, LQKENI. J was trimmed by 7 bases and V by 4 bases; bases with no gene match: 9. CDR3 length: 15 amino acids. The CDR3, as DNA: TGTGCCAGCTCACTCACGACAGGGGTGGGGCAGCCCCAGCATTTT. The encoded protein is CASSLTTGVGQPQHF.

CDR3 loop: CASSATTGGTDTQYF. In DNA form, the CDR3 reads TGTGCCAGCAGCGCGACTACCGGAGGCACAGATACGCAGTATTTT. J is TRBJ2-3 and V is TRBV7-9, with TRBD2 as a possible D gene (5 bases). Germline V CDR1 and CDR2: SEHNR, FQNEAQ (reference sequence). Trimming took 5 bases from V and 1 from J, leaving 13 bases between them. There are 15 residues in the CDR3. The full variable domain, in which reference TRBV7-9 and TRBJ2-3 provide the parts outside the CDR3, is DTGVSQNPRHKITKRGQNVTFRCDPISEHNRLYWYRQTLGQGPEFLTYFQNEAQLEKSRLLSDRFSAERPKGSFSTLEIQRTEQGDSAMYLCASSATTGGTDTQYFGPGTRLTVL.

The V gene is TRBV2, the J gene TRBJ2-7; D is uncertain. Germline V gene sequence: CDR1 SNHLY, CDR2 FYNNEI. The germline V and J ends were trimmed by 3 bases and 6 bases, with 9 bases remaining between them. The CDR3 runs to 12 residues. The CDR3 spells CASSDQSAEQYF. Here the CDR3 DNA reads TGTGCCAGCAGTGATCAGTCTGCCGAGCAGTACTTC.

This chain links TRBV5-4 with TRBJ2-5; 11 bases align to TRBD2. J gave up 0 bases and V 4 bases, and 5 bases lay outside the gene matches. Per germline, CDR1 SGHNT and CDR2 YYREEE (reference sequence). The CDR3 extends over 16 amino acids. In nucleotides, the CDR3 is TGTGCCAGCAGCGCAAGACTAGCGGGGCACCAAGAGACCCAGTACTTC. It specifies CASSARLAGHQETQYF.

The chain links TRBV7-8 to TRBJ2-7; unclear D gene. Trimming took 5 bases from V and 0 from J, leaving 8 bases between them. In germline, CDR1 is SGHVS, CDR2 FQNEAQ. The CDR3 totals 13 residues. The CDR3 sequence: CASSPRSSYEQYF. CDR3 nucleotides: TGTGCCAGCAGCCCCAGGTCCTCCTACGAGCAGTACTTC.

V usage is TRBV2 and J usage is TRBJ1-2, with TRBD1 as a possible D gene (5 bases). The CDR3 is 13 amino acids. V was cut by 4 bases and J by 7 bases, with 13 bases left in between. Germline CDR1 and CDR2: SNHLY and FYNNEI. The CDR3 loop is CASSGQRDPGYTF. The CDR3 DNA is TGTGCCAGCAGTGGACAGCGGGACCCTGGCTACACCTTC.

The chain uses TRBV11-3 and TRBJ1-5; D remains unclear. In germline, CDR1 is SGHNT, CDR2 YENEEA. Trimming removed 4 bases from V and 4 bases from J, with 8 bases in between. The CDR3 runs to 13 residues. The CDR3 reads CASSSTVNQPQHF. CDR3 bases: TGTGCCAGCAGCTCTACAGTGAATCAGCCCCAGCATTTT.

J is TRBJ2-7 and V is TRBV6-6; 7 bases are shared with TRBD1. The CDR3 extends over 13 amino acids. V lost 8 bases to trimming and J lost 6 bases; unmatched junction nucleotides: 10. Germline V lookup: CDR1 MNHNY, CDR2 SVGAGI (reference sequence). The CDR3 sequence is CASLDRVGGEQYF. The CDR3 nucleotides read TGTGCCAGCCTAGACAGGGTTGGCGGCGAGCAGTACTTC.

This chain joins TRBV2 and TRBJ1-1, with a tentative D call TRBD1 (5 bases). Germline V gives CDR1 SNHLY, CDR2 FYNNEI. Trimming left V 7 bases short and J 1 base short, with 7 bases between. The length of the CDR3 is 12 residues. This CDR3 reads CASNTGNTEAFF. Here the CDR3 DNA reads TGTGCCAGCAATACAGGGAACACTGAAGCTTTCTTT.

The chain couples TRBV27 to TRBJ2-3; no firm D call. With 6 bases removed from V and 0 bases from J, the gap between germline ends came to 10 bases. The CDR3 runs 14 residues. Looked up from germline, CDR1 is MNHEY and CDR2 is SMNVEV (reference sequence). CDR3 sequence: CASSLKTSTDTQYF. CDR3 coding DNA: TGTGCCAGCAGCTTAAAAACAAGCACAGATACGCAGTATTTT.

The chain combines TRBV11-3 with TRBJ2-1, with TRBD2 as a possible D gene (5 bases). There are 16 residues in the CDR3. V shed 4 bases and J shed 0 bases, with 13 bases lying between them. Looked up from germline, CDR1 is SGHNT and CDR2 is YENEEA. CDR3 coding DNA: TGTGCCAGCAGCTCCCTTAGAGCGGACTCCTACAATGAGCAGTTCTTC. It yields the protein CASSSLRADSYNEQFF.

This chain uses TRBV10-1 with TRBJ2-5; 13 bases map to TRBD2. The V segment lost 9 bases and the J segment 4 bases; nucleotides outside the gene matches: 5. Germline CDR1 WNHNN, CDR2 SYGVQD (reference sequence). This CDR3 is 14 amino acids long. CDR3 in amino acids: CASPGTSGAETQYF. The CDR3 DNA is TGCGCCAGTCCCGGGACTAGCGGGGCAGAGACCCAGTACTTC.

This clone turned up a few times. This chain joins TRBV2 and TRBJ2-5, with TRBD1 matching 8 bases. The germline gives CDR1 SNHLY, CDR2 FYNNEI. V lost 6 bases to trimming and J lost 5 bases; unmatched junction nucleotides: 2. The CDR3 spans 12 residues. CDR3 in DNA: TGTGCCAGCAGGGACAGGGTTGAGACCCAGTACTTC. Translated: CASRDRVETQYF.

V gene TRBV11-2 combines with J gene TRBJ2-7; either TRBD1 or TRBD2 may fit D (5 bases each). Germline values: CDR1 SGHAT, CDR2 FQNNGV. The CDR3 has 14 amino acids. V was trimmed by 2 bases and J by 4 bases, leaving 12 bases between them. Written as DNA, the CDR3 is TGTGCCAGCAGCTTAACCTACTGGGGGTACGAGCAGTACTTC. It encodes CASSLTYWGYEQYF.

For this clone: The junction shows a germline mismatch at one end, possibly a read error. This rearrangement joins TRBV11-2 to TRBJ2-7; 10 bases align to TRBD1. Germline assignment: CDR1 SGHAT and CDR2 FQNNGV. The CDR3 consists of 14 residues. The CDR3 coding sequence is TGTGCCAGCAGCTTAGATCCAGCCGGGGGACAGGGGTATTTC. Its translation: CASSLDPAGGQGYF.